Listed below are T cell receptor beta chains from one sample, sequenced in a study of blood T cell repertoires in COVID-19. TCRdb's table, derived via immunoSEQ multiplex PCR, lists solely in-frame clones and lacks some. The table shows about 170,000 clones, with more than 85% occurring only once. The specimen sequenced was peripheral blood. The receptors derive from a woman of 80 years or more with COVID-19, enrolled during active disease. Both conserved end residues are part of each CDR3. D genes are given only for firm matches. Clone size appears in some rows only: once, few, many, or a class for an expanded clone.

V gene	J gene	clone size	D gene	CDR3 protein	CDR3 DNA
TRBV7-8	TRBJ2-1	many	TRBD1	CASSLGRDSYNEQFF	TGTGCCAGCAGCTTGGGCCGGGACAGTTACAATGAGCAGTTCTTC
TRBV7-8	TRBJ1-5	.	.	CASSRHDFSNQPQHF	TGTGCCAGCAGTCGACACGACTTTAGCAATCAGCCCCAGCATTTT
TRBV19	TRBJ2-2	.	.	CASSIWASENTGELFF	TGTGCCAGTAGTATTTGGGCTAGCGAGAACACCGGGGAGCTGTTTTTT
TRBV7-9	TRBJ1-4	.	.	CASSLQGPPEKLFF	TGTGCCAGCAGCTTACAGGGGCCTCCTGAAAAACTGTTTTTT
TRBV11-2	TRBJ2-7	.	TRBD2	CASSLGPSGRYEQYF	TGTGCCAGCAGCTTAGGTCCATCCGGGAGGTACGAGCAGTACTTC
TRBV6-5	TRBJ1-2	few	TRBD1	CASSYSGPTGNYGYTF	TGTGCCAGCAGTTACTCGGGACCGACAGGGAACTATGGCTACACCTTC
TRBV7-2	TRBJ1-1	.	.	CASSKGRGQNTEAFF	TGTGCCAGCAGTAAGGGGCGGGGGCAGAACACTGAAGCTTTCTTT
TRBV5-3	TRBJ2-2	.	TRBD2	CARSPNPGLAPNTGELFF	TGTGCCAGAAGCCCGAATCCGGGACTAGCGCCGAACACCGGGGAGCTGTTTTTT
TRBV10-3	TRBJ2-5	few	.	CAISVGGETQYF	TGTGCCATCAGTGTAGGAGGGGAGACCCAGTACTTC
TRBV18	TRBJ1-5	few	TRBD1	CASSLPGQGAQPQHF	TGTGCCAGCTCACTTCCCGGGCAGGGGGCTCAGCCCCAGCATTTT